A single sample gave rise to the 23 T cell receptor beta chains below, sequenced in a study of T cells after yellow fever vaccination. Via MiXCR, TCRdb re-called the 5' RACE reads, giving one row per CDR3 protein. Among about 340,000 distinct CDR3 sequences listed, around an eighth were seen once. The sequenced sample was CD4+ T cells sorted from PBMCs, obtained 15 days after the yellow fever booster vaccination. These receptors originate from a man younger than 30 who received the YFV17D yellow fever vaccine.

This clonotype occurred many times. CDR3 nucleotide sequence: TGTGCCACCAGCAGAGGTTACGAGCAGTACTTC. Its translation: CATSRGYEQYF. The V and J genes are TRBV15 and TRBJ2-7; D remains unclear. The CDR3 is 11 amino acids. In germline, CDR1 is LNHNV, CDR2 YYDKDF (reference sequence). V was cut by 1 base and J by 4 bases, with 2 bases left in between.

This clonotype appeared a few times. The chain is built from TRBV7-3 and TRBJ1-2; unclear D gene. Trimming pared 0 bases from V and 6 bases from J, leaving 8 bases between. The length of the CDR3 is 13 residues. CDR1 and CDR2 (germline): SGHTA, FQGTGA. This CDR3 reads CASSLTLQDGYTF. CDR3 in DNA: TGTGCCAGCAGCTTAACGCTTCAAGATGGCTACACCTTC.

The chain has TRBV5-6 and TRBJ1-2; D may be TRBD1 (6 bases). The ends were cut back, 0 bases at V and 5 bases at J, with 11 bases in the middle. This CDR3 comprises 14 residues. Germline values: CDR1 SGHDT, CDR2 YYEEEE. The CDR3 is CASSLDRVAYGYTF. The CDR3 DNA is TGTGCCAGCAGCTTGGACAGGGTAGCGTATGGCTACACCTTC.

The chain combines TRBV11-1 with TRBJ2-7, with 7 positions matching TRBD1. The CDR3 runs to 13 residues. J lost 3 bases, V lost 4 bases, and 3 bases had no gene match. The V gene's germline CDR1 is SGHAT and CDR2 FQDESV (reference sequence). DNA for the CDR3: TGTGCCAGCAGCTCCAGGGGGAACTACGAGCAGTACTTC. It codes for CASSSRGNYEQYF.

This clonotype appeared a few times. J is TRBJ1-1 and V is TRBV6-4, with no clear D. The CDR3 consists of 13 residues. CDR1 and CDR2 (germline): MRHNA, SNTAGT. V lost 4 bases to trimming and J lost 3 bases, with 9 bases between them. CDR3 residues: CASSVEVDTEAFF. The CDR3 nucleotides read TGTGCCAGCAGTGTGGAGGTTGACACTGAAGCTTTCTTT.

Only a few counts were recorded for this clonotype. The V and J genes are TRBV7-6 and TRBJ2-7; TRBD2 agrees at 8 bases. The CDR3 has 17 residues. Germline CDR1 and CDR2: SGHVS and FNYEAQ. Trimming cost V 5 bases and J 3 bases; bases outside gene matches: 15. This CDR3 is CASSRIQSGGENYEQYF. For the CDR3, the DNA is TGTGCCAGCAGCCGCATTCAATCGGGAGGGGAGAACTACGAGCAGTACTTC.

The chain links TRBV12-3 or TRBV12-4 to TRBJ2-3, with a weak D call TRBD1 (7 bases). The CDR3 is 15 amino acids. V was trimmed by 3 bases and J by 3 bases, leaving 13 bases between them. CDR3 nucleotide sequence: TGTGCCAGCAGTTTCAGTCCAGGGGGGACAGATACGCAGTATTTT. It translates to CASSFSPGGTDTQYF.

This clonotype was detected only a few times. CDR3 amino acids: CASRIQGGTGELFF. The CDR3 region has the DNA TGTGCCAGCAGAATACAAGGAGGAACCGGGGAGCTGTTTTTT. V gene TRBV27 combines with J gene TRBJ2-2; D is possibly TRBD2 (5 bases). CDR1 is MNHEY, CDR2 SMNVEV, per germline (reference sequence). The V end was cut by 6 bases, the J end by 5 bases, with 13 bases between. This CDR3 spans 14 amino acids.

This clonotype came up a few times. This chain uses TRBV12-3 or TRBV12-4 with TRBJ2-7; D gene unclear. V dropped 4 bases and J dropped 0 bases, with 10 bases sitting between them. This CDR3 has 14 residues. The CDR3 region has the DNA TGTGCCAGCAGTTGGCAAGGCAGCTCCTACGAGCAGTACTTC. Translating it yields CASSWQGSSYEQYF.

J is TRBJ1-2 and V is TRBV6-5; D possibly corresponds to TRBD1 (6 bases). Germline lookup yields CDR1 MNHEY and CDR2 SVGAGI. The V end was cut by 5 bases, the J end by 8 bases, with 12 bases between. This CDR3 spans 12 amino acids. The CDR3 DNA reads TGTGCCAGCAGTCGGGGGGCGATCGGCTACACCTTC. It codes for CASSRGAIGYTF.

As to this clonotype: One end of the junction is discordant with germline, which a read error may explain. V gene TRBV7-7 combines with J gene TRBJ2-5, with D possibly matching TRBD2 (7 bases). Germline CDR1 is SSHAT and CDR2 is FNYEAQ (reference sequence). This CDR3 contains 16 residues. Here the CDR3 DNA reads TGTGCTAGCAGCCCCTTGGGGGGGCCCCTCCAAGAGACCCAGTACTTC. As protein: CASSPLGGPLQETQYF.

This clonotype showed up just a few times. This chain joins TRBV19 and TRBJ2-1, with no clear D. The CDR3 covers 15 residues. CDR1 is LNHDA and CDR2 is SQIVND in the germline V gene (reference sequence). Trimming removed 3 bases at V and 3 bases at J, with 12 bases between. The CDR3 region is CASSMGSGFYNEQFF. CDR3 in DNA: TGTGCCAGTAGTATGGGTTCCGGGTTCTACAATGAGCAGTTCTTC. Variable domain in full (rest from reference TRBV19 and TRBJ2-1): DGGITQSPKYLFRKEGQNVTLSCEQNLNHDAMYWYRQDPGQGLRLIYYSQIVNDFQKGDIAEGYSVSREKKESFPLTVTSAQKNPTAFYLCASSMGSGFYNEQFFGPGTRLTVL.

Remarks on this clonotype: This is likely a read error, given that the CDR3 carries no conserved phenylalanine or tryptophan at its end. The chain employs TRBV5-1 and TRBJ2-3; 13 bases are shared with TRBD2. Germline V gives CDR1 SGHRS, CDR2 YFSETQ. The CDR3 consists of 16 residues. The V and J ends lost 4 bases and 5 bases, in that order; junction bases with no gene match: 7. CDR3 sequence: CASSPTSGGAIDTQYL. In DNA form, the CDR3 reads TGCGCCAGCAGCCCCACTAGCGGGGGGGCCATAGATACGCAGTATTTA.

In its sample, this clonotype was seen many times. The chain couples TRBV7-3 to TRBJ2-1, with D hard to call. The CDR3 loop spans 18 amino acids. CDR1 and CDR2 from the germline V gene are SGHTA and FQGTGA. V lost 0 bases and J 1 base, leaving 16 bases between the germline ends. The CDR3 DNA reads TGTGCCAGCAGCTTAACGGGCCAGGCTATCGCGTCCTACAATGAGCAGTTCTTC. Residues: CASSLTGQAIASYNEQFF.

This clonotype was seen repeatedly, ten times or more. V and J are TRBV4-1 and TRBJ2-5, with TRBD1 matching 7 bases. The ends lost 1 base at V and 4 bases at J; junction bases unmatched: 3. From germline, CDR1 is MGHRA and CDR2 YSYEKL. CDR3 size: 14 residues. CDR3 in DNA: TGCGCCAGCAGCCAAGGTTACAGGGGAGAGACCCAGTACTTC. It specifies CASSQGYRGETQYF.

This clonotype was observed a few times. The chain has TRBV5-1 and TRBJ2-5; D may be TRBD1 (6 bases). CDR1 and CDR2 from the germline V gene are SGHRS and YFSETQ. The germline V and J ends were trimmed by 6 bases and 2 bases, with 14 bases remaining between them. This CDR3 is built from 14 residues. CDR3 nucleotide sequence: TGCGCCAGCAAGTACGGACAGCAGCAAGAGACCCAGTACTTC. Protein: CASKYGQQQETQYF.

The CDR3 loop is CSAGGQVNQYF. DNA for the CDR3: TGCAGTGCGGGGGGACAGGTTAACCAGTACTTC. J is TRBJ2-5 and V is TRBV20-1; 8 nucleotides agree with TRBD1. Germline CDR1 reads DFQATT; CDR2 reads SNEGSKA (reference sequence). Unmatched junction bases numbered 7, after V lost 6 bases and J lost 10 bases. The length of the CDR3 is 11 residues.

This clonotype has a single count. The CDR3 bases are TGCGCCAGCAGTCAATCTTGGCAGGGACCAGATACGCAGTATTTT. It codes for CASSQSWQGPDTQYF. The chain uses TRBV23-1 and TRBJ2-3; TRBD1 or TRBD2 may be the D gene (5 bases each). TRBV23-1 is identified as an open reading frame with a role that is uncertain. The CDR3 has 15 residues. Trimming took off 0 bases at V and 4 bases at J, with 11 bases between the two ends.

In its sample, this clonotype was seen a few times. The rearrangement uses TRBV6-5 and TRBJ1-3; 7 nucleotides match TRBD1. The V segment lost 4 bases and the J segment 1 base; nucleotides outside the gene matches: 1. This CDR3 comprises 14 residues. Germline CDR1 is MNHEY and CDR2 is SVGAGI. CDR3 region: CASSWGQSGNTIYF. The CDR3, as DNA: TGTGCCAGCAGTTGGGGACAGTCTGGAAACACCATATATTTT.

This chain joins TRBV5-1 and TRBJ2-5, with TRBD1 matching 10 bases. Germline V gene data show CDR1 as SGHRS and CDR2 as YFSETQ. CDR3 length: 16 amino acids. Trimming at V came to 5 bases and at J to 5 bases, leaving 12 bases not matched to a gene. CDR3 amino acids: CASSRSPGQGTETQYF. The CDR3 DNA sequence: TGCGCCAGCAGTCGTTCCCCGGGACAGGGGACCGAGACCCAGTACTTC.

This chain links TRBV12-3 or TRBV12-4 with TRBJ1-5, with TRBD1 identical over 7 bases. This CDR3 comprises 15 residues. With 8 bases clipped from V and 3 bases from J, the junction kept 10 bases outside the gene matches. In nucleotides, the CDR3 is TGTGCCAGCCGGCCCGGGACAGCCTTCAATCAGCCCCAGCATTTT. This sequence encodes CASRPGTAFNQPQHF.

The chain is built from TRBV18 and TRBJ2-5; 14 bases line up with TRBD2. J gave up 5 bases and V 5 bases, and 13 bases lay outside the gene matches. Per the germline V gene, CDR1 is KGHSH and CDR2 is LQKENI. This CDR3 has 18 residues. The chain's CDR3 is CASSARTSGGTRRETQYF. The CDR3 nucleotides read TGTGCCAGCTCAGCCCGGACTAGCGGGGGGACCCGGCGGGAGACCCAGTACTTC.

This clonotype was counted a few times. The J gene is TRBJ1-2, the V gene TRBV4-2; D is unclear. CDR3 length: 12 amino acids. The V and J ends lost 4 bases and 2 bases respectively, with 5 bases between them. The V gene's germline CDR1 is LGHNA and CDR2 YNFKEQ. The CDR3 spells CASSRENYGYTF. The CDR3 nucleotides read TGTGCCAGCAGCCGCGAGAACTATGGCTACACCTTC.